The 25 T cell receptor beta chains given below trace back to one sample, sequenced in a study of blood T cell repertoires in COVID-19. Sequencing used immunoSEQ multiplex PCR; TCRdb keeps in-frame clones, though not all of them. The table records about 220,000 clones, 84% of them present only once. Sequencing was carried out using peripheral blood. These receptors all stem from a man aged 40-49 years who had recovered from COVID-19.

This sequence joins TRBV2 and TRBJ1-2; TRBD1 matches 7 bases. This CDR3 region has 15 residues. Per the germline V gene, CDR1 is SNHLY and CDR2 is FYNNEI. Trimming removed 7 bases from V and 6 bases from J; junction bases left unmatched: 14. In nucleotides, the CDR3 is TGTGCCAGCATCATCAACCGGGACAGTGGGGATGGCTACACCTTC. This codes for CASIINRDSGDGYTF.

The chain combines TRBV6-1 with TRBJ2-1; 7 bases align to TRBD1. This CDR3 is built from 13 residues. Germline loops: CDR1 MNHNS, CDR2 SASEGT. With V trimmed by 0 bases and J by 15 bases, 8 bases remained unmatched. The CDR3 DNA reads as TGTGCCAGCAGTGAAGCCCGGGACAGCCCTCTGTTCTTC. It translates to CASSEARDSPLFF.

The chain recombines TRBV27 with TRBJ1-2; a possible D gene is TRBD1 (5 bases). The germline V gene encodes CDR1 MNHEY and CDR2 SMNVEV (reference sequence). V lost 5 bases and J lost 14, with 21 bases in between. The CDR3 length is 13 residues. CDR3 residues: CASSPLDARAITF. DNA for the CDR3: TGTGCCAGCAGTCCCCTTGATGCCAGGGCGATTACCTTC.

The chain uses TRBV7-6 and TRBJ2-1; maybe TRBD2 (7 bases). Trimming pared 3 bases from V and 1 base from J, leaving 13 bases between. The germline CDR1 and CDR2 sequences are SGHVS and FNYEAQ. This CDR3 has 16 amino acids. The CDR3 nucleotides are TGTGCCAGCAGCTTGCGGGGGACAAATTCCTACAATGAGCAGTTCTTC. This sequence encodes CASSLRGTNSYNEQFF.

The CDR3 protein is CASSLWGQAYEQYF. CDR3 sequence (DNA): TGTGCCAGCAGCTTATGGGGGCAGGCGTACGAGCAGTACTTC. The chain couples TRBV11-2 to TRBJ2-7, with D tentatively TRBD1 (6 bases). The CDR3 is made up of 14 amino acids. CDR1 and CDR2 (germline): SGHAT, FQNNGV. Trimming cost V 2 bases and J 4 bases, with 12 bases left between them.

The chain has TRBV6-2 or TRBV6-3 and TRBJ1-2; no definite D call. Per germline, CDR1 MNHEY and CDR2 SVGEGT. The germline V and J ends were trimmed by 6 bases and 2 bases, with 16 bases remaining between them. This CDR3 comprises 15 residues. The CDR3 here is CASSRQRGRNYGYTF. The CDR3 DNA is TGTGCCAGCAGCCGACAACGGGGAAGGAACTATGGCTACACCTTC.

CDR3 DNA sequence: TGTGCCAGCAGCTTAGCGGATGGCGGGCGTTACAATGAGCAGTTCTTC. Protein product: CASSLADGGRYNEQFF. The rearrangement uses TRBV7-9 and TRBJ2-1; perhaps TRBD2 as D (5 bases). The CDR3 is made up of 16 amino acids. The V gene's germline CDR1 is SEHNR and CDR2 FQNEAQ (reference sequence). V shed 0 bases and J shed 4 bases, with 13 bases lying between them.

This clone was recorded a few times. The CDR3, as DNA: TGTGCCAGCAGTCCTAAGCCTTATGGCTACACCTTC. Amino acid sequence: CASSPKPYGYTF. The chain is built from TRBV6-6 and TRBJ1-2; D is unresolved. V lost 5 bases, J lost 5 bases, and 9 bases lay in between. Germline V gene data show CDR1 as MNHNY and CDR2 as SVGAGI (reference sequence). The CDR3 is 12 residues long.

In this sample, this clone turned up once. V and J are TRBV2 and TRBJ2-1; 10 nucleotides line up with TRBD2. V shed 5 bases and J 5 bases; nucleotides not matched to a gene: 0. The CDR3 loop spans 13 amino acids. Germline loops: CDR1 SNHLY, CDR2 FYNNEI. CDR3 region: CASSSGGDNEQFF. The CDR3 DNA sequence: TGTGCCAGCAGTAGCGGGGGGGACAATGAGCAGTTCTTC.

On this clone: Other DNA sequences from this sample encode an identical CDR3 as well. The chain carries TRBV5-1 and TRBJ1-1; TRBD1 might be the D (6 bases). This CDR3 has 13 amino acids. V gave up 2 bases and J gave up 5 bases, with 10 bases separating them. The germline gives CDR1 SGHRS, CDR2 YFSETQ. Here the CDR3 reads CASSLQGDTEAFF. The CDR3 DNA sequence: TGCGCCAGCAGCTTACAGGGCGATACTGAAGCTTTCTTT.

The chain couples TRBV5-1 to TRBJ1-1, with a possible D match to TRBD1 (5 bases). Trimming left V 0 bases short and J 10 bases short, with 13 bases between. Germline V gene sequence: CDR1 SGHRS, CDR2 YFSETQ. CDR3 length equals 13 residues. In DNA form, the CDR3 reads TGCGCCAGCAGCTTGGCATTCAGGGAGGGAGCTTTCTTT. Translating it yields CASSLAFREGAFF. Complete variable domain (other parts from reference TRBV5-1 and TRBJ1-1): KAGVTQTPRYLIKTRGQQVTLSCSPISGHRSVSWYQQTPGQGLQFLFEYFSETQRNKGNFPGRFSGRQFSNSRSEMNVSTLELGDSALYLCASSLAFREGAFFGQGTRLTVV.

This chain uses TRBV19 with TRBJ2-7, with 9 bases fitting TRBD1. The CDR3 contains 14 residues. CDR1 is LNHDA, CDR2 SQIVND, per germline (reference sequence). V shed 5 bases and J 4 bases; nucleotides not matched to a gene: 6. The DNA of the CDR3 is TGTGCCAGTAGTCCGGACAGGGGATCATACGAGCAGTACTTC. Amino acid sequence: CASSPDRGSYEQYF.

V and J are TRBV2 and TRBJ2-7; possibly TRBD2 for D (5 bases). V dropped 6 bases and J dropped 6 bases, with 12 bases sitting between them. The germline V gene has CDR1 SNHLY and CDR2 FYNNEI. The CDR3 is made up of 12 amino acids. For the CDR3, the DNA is TGTGCCAGCAGCGGACGGGGTTTCGAGCAGTACTTC. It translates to CASSGRGFEQYF. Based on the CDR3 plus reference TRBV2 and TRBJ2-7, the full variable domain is EPEVTQTPSHQVTQMGQEVILRCVPISNHLYFYWYRQILGQKVEFLVSFYNNEISEKSEIFDDQFSVERPDGSNFTLKIRSTKLEDSAMYFCASSGRGFEQYFGPGTRLTVT.

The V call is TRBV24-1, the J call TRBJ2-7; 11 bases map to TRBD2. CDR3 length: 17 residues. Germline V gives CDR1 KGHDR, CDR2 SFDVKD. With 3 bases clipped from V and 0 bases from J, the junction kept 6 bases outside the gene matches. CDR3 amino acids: CATSDTTSGSSSYEQYF. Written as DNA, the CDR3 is TGTGCCACCAGTGATACAACTAGCGGGAGTAGCTCCTACGAGCAGTACTTC.

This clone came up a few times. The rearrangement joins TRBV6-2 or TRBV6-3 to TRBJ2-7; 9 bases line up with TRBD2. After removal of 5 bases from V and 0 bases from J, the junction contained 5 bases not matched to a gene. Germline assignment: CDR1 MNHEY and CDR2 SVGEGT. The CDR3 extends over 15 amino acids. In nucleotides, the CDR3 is TGTGCCAGCAGTCCCGCTAGCGGGGCCTCCTACGAGCAGTACTTC. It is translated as CASSPASGASYEQYF.

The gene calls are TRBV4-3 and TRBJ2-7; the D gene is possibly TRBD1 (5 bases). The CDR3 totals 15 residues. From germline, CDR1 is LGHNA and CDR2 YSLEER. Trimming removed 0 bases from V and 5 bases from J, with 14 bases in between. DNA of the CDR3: TGCGCCAGCAGCCAAGACCTTAGGGGTATGCACGAGCAGTACTTC. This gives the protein CASSQDLRGMHEQYF.

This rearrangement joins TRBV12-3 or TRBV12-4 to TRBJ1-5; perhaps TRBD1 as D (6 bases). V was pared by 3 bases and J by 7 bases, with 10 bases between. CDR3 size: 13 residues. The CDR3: CASSFWGRQPQHF. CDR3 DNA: TGTGCCAGCAGTTTCTGGGGGCGACAGCCCCAGCATTTT.

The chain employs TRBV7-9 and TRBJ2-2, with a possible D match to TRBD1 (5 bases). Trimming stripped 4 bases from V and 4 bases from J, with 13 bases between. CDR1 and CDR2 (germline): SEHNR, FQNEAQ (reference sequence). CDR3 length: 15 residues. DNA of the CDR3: TGTGCCAGCAGCTCAAGTCCAGGGATCACCGGGGAGCTGTTTTTT. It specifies CASSSSPGITGELFF.

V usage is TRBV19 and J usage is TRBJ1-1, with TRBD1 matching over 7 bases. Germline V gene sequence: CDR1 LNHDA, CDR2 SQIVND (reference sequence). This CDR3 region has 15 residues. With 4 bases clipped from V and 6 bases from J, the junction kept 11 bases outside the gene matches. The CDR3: CASSTTRQGWAEAFF. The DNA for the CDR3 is TGTGCCAGTAGTACCACCCGACAGGGTTGGGCTGAAGCTTTCTTT.

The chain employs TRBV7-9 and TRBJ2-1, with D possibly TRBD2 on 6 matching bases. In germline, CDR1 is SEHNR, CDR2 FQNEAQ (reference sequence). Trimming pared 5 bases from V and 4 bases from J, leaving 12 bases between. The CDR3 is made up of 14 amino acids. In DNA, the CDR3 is TGTGCCAGCAGCCTGGGACTCCCATACAATGAGCAGTTCTTC. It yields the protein CASSLGLPYNEQFF.

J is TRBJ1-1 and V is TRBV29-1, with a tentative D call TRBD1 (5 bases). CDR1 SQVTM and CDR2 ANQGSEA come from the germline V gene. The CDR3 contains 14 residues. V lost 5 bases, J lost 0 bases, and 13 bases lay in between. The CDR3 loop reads CSVSRGLMNTEAFF. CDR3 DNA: TGCAGCGTTAGTAGGGGTCTTATGAACACTGAAGCTTTCTTT.

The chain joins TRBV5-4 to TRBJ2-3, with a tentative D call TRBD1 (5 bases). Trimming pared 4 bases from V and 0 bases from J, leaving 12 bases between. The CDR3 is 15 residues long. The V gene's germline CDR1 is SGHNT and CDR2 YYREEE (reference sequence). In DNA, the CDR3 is TGTGCCAGCAGCCAAAGACAGAGTAGCACAGATACGCAGTATTTT. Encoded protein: CASSQRQSSTDTQYF. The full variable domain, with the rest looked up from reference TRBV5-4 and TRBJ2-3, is ETGVTQSPTHLIKTRGQQVTLRCSSQSGHNTVSWYQQALGQGPQFIFQYYREEENGRGNFPPRFSGLQFPNYSSELNVNALELDDSALYLCASSQRQSSTDTQYFGPGTRLTVL.

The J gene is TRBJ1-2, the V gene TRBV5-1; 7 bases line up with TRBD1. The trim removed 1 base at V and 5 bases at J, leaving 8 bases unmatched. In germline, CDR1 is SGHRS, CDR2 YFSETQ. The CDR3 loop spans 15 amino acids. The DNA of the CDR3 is TGCGCCAGCAGCTTGTCCCGGGACAGAGCTTATGGCTACACCTTC. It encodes CASSLSRDRAYGYTF. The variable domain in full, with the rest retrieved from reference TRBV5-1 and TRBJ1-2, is KAGVTQTPRYLIKTRGQQVTLSCSPISGHRSVSWYQQTPGQGLQFLFEYFSETQRNKGNFPGRFSGRQFSNSRSEMNVSTLELGDSALYLCASSLSRDRAYGYTFGSGTRLTVV.

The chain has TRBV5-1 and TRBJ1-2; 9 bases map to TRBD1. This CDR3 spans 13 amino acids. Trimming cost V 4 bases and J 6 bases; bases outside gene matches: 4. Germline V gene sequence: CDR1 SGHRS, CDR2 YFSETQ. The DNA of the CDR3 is TGCGCCAGCAGCATGGGACAGGGAGATGGCTACACCTTC. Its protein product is CASSMGQGDGYTF.

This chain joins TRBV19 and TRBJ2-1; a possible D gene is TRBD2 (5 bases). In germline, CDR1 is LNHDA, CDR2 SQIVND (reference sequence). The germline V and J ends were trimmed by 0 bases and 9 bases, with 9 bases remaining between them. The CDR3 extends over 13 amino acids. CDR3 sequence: CASSIDRLTEQFF. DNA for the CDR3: TGTGCCAGTAGTATAGATCGACTAACTGAGCAGTTCTTC.